The entry below describes one TCR beta chain. The antigen is not known. Germline lookup yields CDR1 SGHRS and CDR2 YFSETQ. V shed 2 bases, J shed 4 bases, and the junction held 14 bases outside the gene matches. The CDR3 has 18 residues. These data belong to a study of post-analysis software for immune sequencing data. Study as a whole: Some patients lacked subtype; others had relapsing-remitting, secondary progressive or progressive-relapsing disease. Study-wide points: In patients, about 5 TRBV segments were more frequent than in controls, with TRBV5-6, TRBV5-1 and TRBV20-1 among them.

Researchers reported that TCR beta cDNA libraries carried unique molecular identifiers. TCRdb analysed the PCR reads with MiXCR anew, one entry per CDR3 protein. The sample holds almost 700,000 distinct CDR3 sequences, 59% seen once. V and J are TRBV5-1 and TRBJ2-3; 9 nucleotides match TRBD1. Sequencing used blood. The source of this sequence is a girl aged 2-10 years with multiple sclerosis. CDR3 protein: CASSFREVGTGRPDTQYF. CDR3 in DNA: TGCGCCAGCAGCTTCCGGGAGGTCGGGACAGGGAGGCCAGATACGCAGTATTTT.